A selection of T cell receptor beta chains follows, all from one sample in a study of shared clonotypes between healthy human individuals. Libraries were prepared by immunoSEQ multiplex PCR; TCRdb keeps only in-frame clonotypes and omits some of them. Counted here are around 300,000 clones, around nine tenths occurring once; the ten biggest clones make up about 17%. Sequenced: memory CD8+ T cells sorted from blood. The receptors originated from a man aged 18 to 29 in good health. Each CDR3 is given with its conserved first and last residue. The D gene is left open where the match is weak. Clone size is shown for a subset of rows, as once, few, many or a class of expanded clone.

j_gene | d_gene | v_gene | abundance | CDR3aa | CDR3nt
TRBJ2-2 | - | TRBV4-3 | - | CASSQSLRDSYTGELFF | TGCGCCAGCAGCCAAAGTTTACGGGACTCGTACACCGGGGAGCTGTTTTTT
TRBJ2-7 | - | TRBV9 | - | CASSFTPGTSYEQYF | TGTGCCAGCAGCTTTACTCCAGGGACTTCCTACGAGCAGTACTTC
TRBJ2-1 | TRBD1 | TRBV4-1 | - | CASRPTGGTYNEQFF | TGCGCCAGCAGGCCTACAGGGGGCACCTACAATGAGCAGTTCTTC
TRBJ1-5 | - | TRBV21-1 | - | CASSKNAGVRHQPQHF | TGTGCCAGCAGCAAAAATGCAGGGGTGAGGCATCAGCCCCAGCATTTT
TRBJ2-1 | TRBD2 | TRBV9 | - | CASTAGLAGYNEQFF | TGTGCCAGCACCGCCGGACTAGCGGGTTACAATGAGCAGTTCTTC
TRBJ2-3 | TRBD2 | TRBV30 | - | CAWTGTSGTDTQYF | TGTGCCTGGACCGGGACTAGCGGTACCGATACGCAGTATTTT
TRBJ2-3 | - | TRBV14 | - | CASSQDRSRDTQYF | TGTGCCAGCAGCCAAGATAGGAGTCGAGATACGCAGTATTTT
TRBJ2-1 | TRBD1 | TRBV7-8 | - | CASSRGQGAYNEQFF | TGTGCCAGCAGCAGAGGACAGGGGGCCTACAATGAGCAGTTCTTC
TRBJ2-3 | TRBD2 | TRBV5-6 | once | CASSRPGLAEGDTQYF | TGTGCCAGCAGCCGCCCTGGACTAGCAGAAGGAGATACGCAGTATTTT
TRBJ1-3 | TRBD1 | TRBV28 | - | CARGQKNTIYF | TGTGCCAGGGGACAGAAAAACACCATATATTTT
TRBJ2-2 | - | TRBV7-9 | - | CASSLGQTGELFF | TGTGCCAGCAGCCTCGGACAAACCGGGGAGCTGTTTTTT
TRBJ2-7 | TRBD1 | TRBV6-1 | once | CASRPGQGAGEQYF | TGTGCCAGCAGGCCGGGACAGGGGGCGGGGGAGCAGTACTTC